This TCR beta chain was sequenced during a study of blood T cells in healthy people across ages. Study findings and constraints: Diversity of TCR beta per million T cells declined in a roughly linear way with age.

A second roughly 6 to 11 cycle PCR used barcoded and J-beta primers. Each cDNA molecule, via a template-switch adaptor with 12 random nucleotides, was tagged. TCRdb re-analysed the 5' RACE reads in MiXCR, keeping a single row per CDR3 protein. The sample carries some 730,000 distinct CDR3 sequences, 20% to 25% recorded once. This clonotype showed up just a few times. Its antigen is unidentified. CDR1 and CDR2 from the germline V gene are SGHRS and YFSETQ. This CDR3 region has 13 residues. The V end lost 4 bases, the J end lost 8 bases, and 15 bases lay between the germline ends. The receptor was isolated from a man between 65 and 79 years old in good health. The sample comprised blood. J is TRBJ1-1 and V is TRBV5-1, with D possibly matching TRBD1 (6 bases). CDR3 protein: CASSLNRDIEAFF. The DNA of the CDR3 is TGCGCCAGCAGCCTAAACCGGGACATAGAAGCTTTCTTT.